Listed below are T cell receptor beta chains from one sample, sequenced in a study of T and B cells in COVID-19 patients. TCRdb processed the multiplex PCR reads anew with MiXCR; each CDR3 protein has one entry. The sample lists over 4,000 distinct CDR3 sequences, 27% seen once, with about 32% in the top ten. The sample consisted of blood. The source is a human donor with active COVID-19. Each CDR3 is given with its conserved first and last residue. The order of the fields is J gene, V gene, D gene, clone size, CDR3 DNA, CDR3 protein. D genes are given only for firm matches. Size values are once, few and many counts, or a class for expanded clones, and some rows have none.

J: TRBJ2-4; V: TRBV5-1; D: -; size: few; DNA: TGCGCCAGCAGCTTGGACGGACTAGCCAAAAACATTCAGTACTTC; CDR3: CASSLDGLAKNIQYF
J: TRBJ2-1; V: TRBV6-4; D: -; size: medium-sized; DNA: TGTGCCAGTCCGCGGCGGGACCCTACCGACTACAATGAGCAGTTCTTC; CDR3: CASPRRDPTDYNEQFF
J: TRBJ1-5; V: TRBV7-2; D: -; size: -; DNA: TGTGCCAGCAGCTTGTTGGGTATGTCGCAGCCCCAGCATTTT; CDR3: CASSLLGMSQPQHF
J: TRBJ1-1; V: TRBV20-1; D: -; size: -; DNA: TGCAGTACTTATGCAAACAGGGTGAGCACTGAAGCTTTCTTT; CDR3: CSTYANRVSTEAFF
J: TRBJ1-2; V: TRBV24-1; D: -; size: few; DNA: TGTGCCACCAGTGATGGGACACTTGGCTACACCTTC; CDR3: CATSDGTLGYTF
J: TRBJ1-2; V: TRBV28; D: TRBD1; size: -; DNA: TGTGCCAGCAGTTTAATAAGAACAGGGGGCGCGGATGGCTACACCTTC; CDR3: CASSLIRTGGADGYTF
J: TRBJ2-2; V: TRBV24-1; D: TRBD1; size: medium-sized; DNA: TGTGCCACCAGTGGCCTAGGACAGGGGGAAGGCACCGGGGAGCTGTTTTTT; CDR3: CATSGLGQGEGTGELFF
J: TRBJ2-5; V: TRBV5-1; D: TRBD2; size: -; DNA: TGCGCCAGCAGCTGGGGACTAGCGGGGGGGCTGGAAGAGACCCAGTACTTC; CDR3: CASSWGLAGGLEETQYF
J: TRBJ1-1; V: TRBV29-1; D: -; size: medium-sized; DNA: TGCAGCGCCAGCTTGGGGGCCCTAATGAACACTGAAGCTTTCTTT; CDR3: CSASLGALMNTEAFF
J: TRBJ2-3; V: TRBV6-6; D: TRBD2; size: medium-sized; DNA: TGTGCCAGCAGTTACTCAGAGCCGGGACTAGTATTTGGAGATACGCAGTATTTT; CDR3: CASSYSEPGLVFGDTQYF
J: TRBJ2-2; V: TRBV19; D: TRBD2; size: medium-sized; DNA: TGTGCCAGTAGTTCTCGGTTAGCGGGCACCGGGGAGCTGTTTTTT; CDR3: CASSSRLAGTGELFF
J: TRBJ1-2; V: TRBV20-1; D: -; size: -; DNA: TGCAGTGCTAGAGCGAGGGGGGGCAACTATGGCTACACCTTC; CDR3: CSARARGGNYGYTF
J: TRBJ2-3; V: TRBV10-3; D: -; size: -; DNA: TGTGCCATCAGTGAGTCGAGAGGGAATACGCAGTATTTT; CDR3: CAISESRGNTQYF
J: TRBJ2-1; V: TRBV11-2; D: -; size: -; DNA: TGTGCCAGCAGCTTAAACCCCGGTCAGGATGCGGAGTTCTTC; CDR3: CASSLNPGQDAEFF
J: TRBJ2-7; V: TRBV27; D: -; size: medium-sized; DNA: TGTGCCACCTGGGGCAGGACAAGCTCCTACGAGCAGTACTTC; CDR3: CATWGRTSSYEQYF
J: TRBJ2-7; V: TRBV29-1; D: TRBD2; size: few; DNA: TGCAGCGTGGAACTCAGCGGGAGCTATACGTACGAGCAGTACTTC; CDR3: CSVELSGSYTYEQYF
J: TRBJ2-7; V: TRBV7-2; D: -; size: -; DNA: TGTGCCAGCAGCGACGACAGGAGCTCCTACGAGCAGTACTTC; CDR3: CASSDDRSSYEQYF
J: TRBJ1-2; V: TRBV13; D: -; size: -; DNA: TGTGCCAGCAGCTCTCGGGACTCTATTTACTATGGCTACACCTTC; CDR3: CASSSRDSIYYGYTF
J: TRBJ2-2; V: TRBV19; D: -; size: medium-sized; DNA: TGTGCCAGTAGTATAGATCAAGGCAGGGGCACCGGGGAGCTGTTTTTT; CDR3: CASSIDQGRGTGELFF
J: TRBJ2-2; V: TRBV7-6; D: -; size: -; DNA: TGTGCTAGCAGCGGCAAGGGCACCGGGGAGCTGTTTTTT; CDR3: CASSGKGTGELFF
J: TRBJ2-3; V: TRBV6-1; D: TRBD2; size: -; DNA: TGTGCCAGCAGTTCCTGGACTAGCTGGAGGGTCGGGAACACAGATACGCAGTATTTT; CDR3: CASSSWTSWRVGNTDTQYF
J: TRBJ2-1; V: TRBV5-4; D: -; size: medium-sized; DNA: TGTGCCAGCAGCCCCGGCAAATATGAGCAGTTCTTC; CDR3: CASSPGKYEQFF
J: TRBJ1-1; V: TRBV20-1; D: -; size: -; DNA: TGCAGTGCTAGAGCGTCCGAGAACACTGAAGCTTTCTTT; CDR3: CSARASENTEAFF
J: TRBJ2-1; V: TRBV7-6; D: TRBD2; size: -; DNA: TGTGCCAGCAGCTTAGCCGGGAGGGAGCAGTTCTTC; CDR3: CASSLAGREQFF
J: TRBJ1-2; V: TRBV19; D: TRBD1; size: -; DNA: TGTGCCAGTAGTACCCGGGACAGTCCTAACTATGGCTACACCTTC; CDR3: CASSTRDSPNYGYTF
J: TRBJ2-3; V: TRBV29-1; D: -; size: medium-sized; DNA: TGCAGCGTTGAGAGGGGTCCAGATACGCAGTATTTT; CDR3: CSVERGPDTQYF
J: TRBJ2-7; V: TRBV29-1; D: -; size: large; DNA: TGCAGCGTTGATGGACAGTACTTC; CDR3: CSVDGQYF
J: TRBJ2-7; V: TRBV9; D: TRBD1; size: -; DNA: TGTGCCAGCAGCCTATTCGACAGGGACGAGCAGTACTTC; CDR3: CASSLFDRDEQYF
J: TRBJ1-2; V: TRBV19; D: TRBD1; size: medium-sized; DNA: TGTGCCAGTAGTGCCCCGGGACAGTCCATGGGCTACACCTTC; CDR3: CASSAPGQSMGYTF
J: TRBJ2-1; V: TRBV7-6; D: TRBD1; size: few; DNA: TGTGCCAGCAGCGAATCACAGGGGGCGGGGGATGAGCAGTTCTTC; CDR3: CASSESQGAGDEQFF
J: TRBJ1-2; V: TRBV10-3; D: -; size: few; DNA: TGTGCCATCAGTGAAGGGTCGGGGGGCTACACCTTC; CDR3: CAISEGSGGYTF
J: TRBJ2-7; V: TRBV20-1; D: -; size: -; DNA: TGCAGTGCAGGGGACCCAGGGAGCTCCTACGAGCAGTACTTC; CDR3: CSAGDPGSSYEQYF
J: TRBJ2-5; V: TRBV6-5; D: -; size: medium-sized; DNA: TGTGCCAGCACTAAGCCTGCGACAGGTGAGGAGGAGACCCAGTACTTC; CDR3: CASTKPATGEEETQYF
J: TRBJ2-1; V: TRBV4-2; D: -; size: -; DNA: TGTGCCAGCAGCCAAGAGGTGGGCGGTCTAACCTACAATGAGCAGTTCTTC; CDR3: CASSQEVGGLTYNEQFF
J: TRBJ2-1; V: TRBV11-2; D: -; size: -; DNA: TGTGCCAGCAGTTCCATAAGGGGACAACATAACAATGAGCAGTTCTTC; CDR3: CASSSIRGQHNNEQFF
J: TRBJ2-3; V: TRBV19; D: -; size: large; DNA: TGTGCCAACTATCACCAGTATTTT; CDR3: CANYHQYF
J: TRBJ2-5; V: TRBV2; D: TRBD2; size: -; DNA: TGTGCCAGCAGTTATAGCGGGGGGCGAAATAACCAAGAGACCCAGTACTTC; CDR3: CASSYSGGRNNQETQYF
J: TRBJ1-6; V: TRBV18; D: -; size: medium-sized; DNA: TGTGCCAGCTCACCTGACAGCTCCTATAATTCACCCCTCCACTTT; CDR3: CASSPDSSYNSPLHF
J: TRBJ2-2; V: TRBV6-2/TRBV6-3; D: TRBD1; size: -; DNA: TGTGCCAGCAGTTACTCGCCGGGACAGGGAACCGGGGAGCTGTTTTTT; CDR3: CASSYSPGQGTGELFF
J: TRBJ2-7; V: TRBV12-3/TRBV12-4; D: -; size: -; DNA: TGTGCCAGCAGTTTGGCGGGGCACGAGCAGTACTTC; CDR3: CASSLAGHEQYF
J: TRBJ1-1; V: TRBV6-5; D: TRBD1; size: medium-sized; DNA: TGTGCCAGCAGTACCGGGACAGGGGACCTAGGGGCTTTCTTT; CDR3: CASSTGTGDLGAFF
J: TRBJ2-2; V: TRBV7-2; D: -; size: few; DNA: TGTGCCAGCAGCCTAGGCAGGGGCAGGGGCACCGGGGAGCTGTTTTTT; CDR3: CASSLGRGRGTGELFF
J: TRBJ1-5; V: TRBV20-1; D: -; size: -; DNA: TGCAGTGCTAGTTGGGAACAGGGCGGCAATCAGCCCCAGCATTTT; CDR3: CSASWEQGGNQPQHF